The entry that follows covers one T cell receptor beta chain sequence. Its specificity is not known. The data were obtained in a study of T-cell memory formation after mild COVID-19. In the study overall: TCR clusters mostly belonged to single donors. General study findings and limits: Day 15 to 85 contractors were CD4/CD8 balanced; later expanders leaned CD4+. CD4+ contracting clones were found mainly in CM and EM, and CD8+ ones in EMRA.

Germline CDR1 reads SGHVS; CDR2 reads FNYEAQ. The CDR3 runs 16 residues. V lost 5 bases and J 2 bases, leaving 19 bases between the germline ends. TCRdb ran MiXCR on the 5' RACE reads and lists one entry per CDR3 protein. The sample has around 310,000 distinct CDR3 sequences, roughly an eighth seen once. The sequence was obtained from a man aged 18 to 30 who had mild COVID-19 (a few samples of this study predate the infection). Cell type and time point are not known. The rearrangement links TRBV7-6 to TRBJ2-7; D not certain. The sample consisted of PBMCs or a T cell subset sorted from them (not recorded which). The CDR3 loop reads CASSPRTDLGTYEQYF. As DNA, the CDR3 is TGTGCCAGCAGCCCCCGGACGGACCTTGGAACCTACGAGCAGTACTTC. The whole variable domain, remainder taken from reference TRBV7-6 and TRBJ2-7, is GAGVSQSPRYKVTKRGQDVALRCDPISGHVSLYWYRQALGQGPEFLTYFNYEAQQDKSGLPNDRFSAERPEGSISTLTIQRTEQRDSAMYRCASSPRTDLGTYEQYFGPGTRLTVT.